These 23 T cell receptor beta chains were sequenced from one sample in a study of beta chain features in type 1 diabetes. Study outcomes and limitations: Moderate but significant shortening of TCRB CDR3s was recorded in all four CD4+ subsets from Type 1 diabetes patients.

Their recognized antigens are unknown. Of the isolated RNA, all was reverse transcribed, and so the sequenced material was expressed TCRB transcripts. Only in-frame clones appear in the TCRdb table, and some are missing; sequencing was by immunoSEQ multiplex PCR. The sample shows around 150,000 clones, about 9.3% of them seen only once. Sequenced: central memory CD4+ T cells from blood. The receptors were sampled from a man aged 25 to 45 with type 1 diabetes.

The chain links TRBV7-9 to TRBJ2-1, with 8 bases that match TRBD2. Unmatched junction bases numbered 15, after V lost 5 bases and J lost 9 bases. CDR1 is SEHNR, CDR2 FQNEAQ, per germline (reference sequence). This CDR3 contains 16 residues. CDR3 DNA: TGTGCCAGCAGCCCCAAGGAGCGGGAGAGCCGGTTTGAGCAGTTCTTC. Its translation is CASSPKERESRFEQFF.

CDR3 sequence reads: CASSLEQESSYEQYF. The CDR3 DNA follows: TGTGCCAGCAGCTTAGAACAGGAGTCTTCCTACGAGCAGTACTTC. The genes are TRBV7-8 and TRBJ2-7, with TRBD1 as a possible D gene (5 bases). Germline V gene sequence: CDR1 SGHVS, CDR2 FQNEAQ. V was trimmed by 1 base and J by 1 base, leaving 11 bases between them. The CDR3 loop spans 15 amino acids. The complete variable domain, with remaining parts taken from reference TRBV7-8 and TRBJ2-7, reads GAGVSQSPRYKVAKRGQDVALRCDPISGHVSLFWYQQALGQGPEFLTYFQNEAQLDKSGLPSDRFFAERPEGSVSTLKIQRTQQEDSAVYLCASSLEQESSYEQYFGPGTRLTVT.

This clone appeared a few times. V gene TRBV7-2 combines with J gene TRBJ2-7, with D possibly matching TRBD2 (7 bases). The CDR3 is 15 amino acids. The V and J ends lost 4 bases and 2 bases respectively, with 15 bases between them. Germline CDR1 reads SGHTA; CDR2 reads FQGNSA. The CDR3 bases are TGTGCCAGCAGCTCTAGGGGGGGTTATCCCTACGAGCAGTACTTC. This translates into CASSSRGGYPYEQYF.

The chain recombines TRBV28 with TRBJ2-4, with TRBD2 identical over 12 bases. CDR3 length: 17 amino acids. In germline, CDR1 is MDHEN, CDR2 SYDVKM. V shed 7 bases, J shed 7 bases, and the junction held 14 bases outside the gene matches. Written as DNA, the CDR3 is TGTGCCAGCACATCGGGGGTACTAGCGGGAGGTGTGAACATTCAGTACTTC. Protein product: CASTSGVLAGGVNIQYF.

The chain combines TRBV4-2 with TRBJ1-3; D is unresolved. The CDR3 sequence is 15 residues long. In germline, CDR1 is LGHNA, CDR2 YNFKEQ. The V end was cut by 0 bases, the J end by 1 base, with 7 bases between. CDR3 in amino acids: CASSQDPGSGNTIYF. CDR3 DNA: TGTGCCAGCAGCCAAGACCCGGGGTCTGGAAACACCATATATTTT.

This clone was observed a few times. This chain joins TRBV5-1 and TRBJ2-3; TRBD2 aligns across 7 bases. This CDR3 spans 14 amino acids. Germline-derived CDR1 and CDR2 are SGHRS and YFSETQ. With 2 bases clipped from V and 3 bases from J, the junction kept 3 bases outside the gene matches. CDR3 DNA sequence: TGCGCCAGCAGCTTACTAGCGTCTACAGATACGCAGTATTTT. This translates into CASSLLASTDTQYF.

This clone came up many times. The chain is built from TRBV7-2 and TRBJ2-4, with 8 bases lining up with TRBD2. After removal of 6 bases from V and 9 bases from J, the junction contained 10 bases not matched to a gene. CDR1 and CDR2 (germline): SGHTA, FQGNSA. The CDR3 consists of 14 residues. CDR3: CASSRDRREVIQYF. The CDR3 DNA reads as TGTGCCAGCAGTAGAGACAGGCGGGAGGTCATTCAGTACTTC.

This sequence joins TRBV28 and TRBJ2-2, with D possibly being TRBD2 (5 bases). CDR1 and CDR2 (germline): MDHEN, SYDVKM. Trimming removed 2 bases at V and 5 bases at J, with 12 bases between. This CDR3 has 15 residues. The CDR3 DNA follows: TGTGCCAGCAGTTTAAGCCTAGCCCTGACCGGGGAGCTGTTTTTT. This codes for CASSLSLALTGELFF.

The chain carries TRBV5-4 and TRBJ2-7; D assignment may be TRBD1 or TRBD2 (10 bases each). Germline loops: CDR1 SGHNT, CDR2 YYREEE (reference sequence). The CDR3 sequence is 16 residues long. With 3 bases removed from V and 7 bases from J, the gap between germline ends came to 23 bases. The CDR3 spells CASSSGQGILAGEQYF. CDR3 coding DNA: TGTGCCAGCAGCTCGGGACAGGGGATACTAGCGGGAGAGCAGTACTTC.

The chain uses TRBV2 and TRBJ2-1; D ambiguous. The CDR3 is made up of 12 amino acids. CDR1 SNHLY and CDR2 FYNNEI come from the germline V gene. V lost 3 bases and J 8 bases, leaving 8 bases between the germline ends. The CDR3 here is CASSDGFDEQFF. CDR3 sequence (DNA): TGTGCCAGCAGTGACGGGTTCGATGAGCAGTTCTTC. The full variable domain, with the rest looked up from reference TRBV2 and TRBJ2-1, is EPEVTQTPSHQVTQMGQEVILRCVPISNHLYFYWYRQILGQKVEFLVSFYNNEISEKSEIFDDQFSVERPDGSNFTLKIRSTKLEDSAMYFCASSDGFDEQFFGPGTRLTVL.

The chain carries TRBV2 and TRBJ2-3; D possibly corresponds to TRBD1 (6 bases). Trimming cost V 8 bases and J 3 bases, with 15 bases left between them. Germline CDR1 SNHLY, CDR2 FYNNEI. The CDR3 has 14 residues. The CDR3 protein is CASSTGLGTDTQYF. The CDR3 coding sequence is TGTGCCAGCTCCACAGGGCTTGGTACAGATACGCAGTATTTT.

The rearrangement links TRBV28 to TRBJ1-5; 10 nucleotides match TRBD1. This CDR3 spans 15 amino acids. V shed 7 bases and J 4 bases; nucleotides not matched to a gene: 7. CDR1 and CDR2 from the germline V gene are MDHEN and SYDVKM. CDR3: CASISGTGANQPQHF. CDR3 sequence (DNA): TGTGCCAGCATCTCGGGGACAGGGGCTAATCAGCCCCAGCATTTT.

This chain links TRBV5-6 with TRBJ2-1; perhaps TRBD1 as D (6 bases). The CDR3 length is 16 residues. V was shortened by 3 bases and J by 4 bases, with 17 bases between the two germline ends. Germline values: CDR1 SGHDT, CDR2 YYEEEE. CDR3 sequence (DNA): TGTGCCAGCAGCTCCCTTCGTCAGGGGCGATACAATGAGCAGTTCTTC. Residues: CASSSLRQGRYNEQFF.

The CDR3 loop is CASSIAGSGAYEQYF. The CDR3 region has the DNA TGTGCCAGTAGTATCGCAGGGTCCGGCGCATACGAGCAGTACTTC. The chain combines TRBV19 with TRBJ2-7; tentatively, D is TRBD1 (5 bases). V shed 3 bases and J shed 4 bases, with 16 bases lying between them. CDR1 LNHDA and CDR2 SQIVND come from the germline V gene (reference sequence). This CDR3 has 15 amino acids.

This clone was recorded a few times. The chain employs TRBV18 and TRBJ2-3, with 9 bases lining up with TRBD2. Germline CDR1 reads KGHSH; CDR2 reads LQKENI. J gave up 10 bases and V 6 bases, and 8 bases lay outside the gene matches. This CDR3 contains 13 residues. DNA of the CDR3: TGTGCCAGCTCCAGCCCTAGCGGGATCGCGCAGTATTTT. Its translation: CASSSPSGIAQYF.

This CDR3 is CAALTGLNEKLFF. The CDR3 DNA is TGTGCCGCATTGACAGGGCTTAATGAAAAACTGTTTTTT. The V gene is TRBV30, the J gene TRBJ1-4, with 7 bases matching TRBD1. CDR3 size: 13 residues. Germline CDR1 reads GTSNPN; CDR2 reads SVGIG (reference sequence). V shed 8 bases and J 4 bases; nucleotides not matched to a gene: 7.

The gene calls are TRBV5-6 and TRBJ2-7; unclear D gene. CDR1 SGHDT and CDR2 YYEEEE come from the germline V gene. Trimming took 4 bases from V and 5 from J, leaving 16 bases between them. The CDR3 is 14 residues long. The CDR3 spells CASSATKYRHEQYF. The CDR3 coding sequence is TGTGCCAGCAGCGCAACAAAGTACAGACACGAGCAGTACTTC.

Ten or more counts support this clone. The V gene is TRBV7-9, the J gene TRBJ2-7, with TRBD2 identical over 9 bases. This CDR3 contains 13 residues. V shed 11 bases, J shed 2 bases, and the junction held 7 bases outside the gene matches. CDR1 and CDR2 from the germline V gene are SEHNR and FQNEAQ (reference sequence). CDR3 in DNA: TGTGCCTTAGCTGGCGGGAGGGCCTACGAGCAGTACTTC. Amino acids: CALAGGRAYEQYF.

There are many counts of this clone. This sequence joins TRBV14 and TRBJ1-3; D is uncertain. This CDR3 comprises 15 residues. Germline CDR1 is SGHDN and CDR2 is FVKESK. Trimming cost V 4 bases and J 1 base, with 11 bases left between them. The CDR3 coding sequence is TGTGCCAGCAGCCCCAGCGCAGTATCTGGAAACACCATATATTTT. Translated: CASSPSAVSGNTIYF.

This chain links TRBV9 with TRBJ2-1; 14 positions match TRBD2. The V gene end was trimmed by 0 bases and the J gene end by 8 bases; junction bases not matched to a gene: 4. CDR1 and CDR2 from the germline V gene are SGDLS and YYNGEE. The CDR3 has 16 residues. The CDR3 coding sequence is TGTGCCAGCAGCGTAGCTGGGACTAGCGGGAGTCATGAGCAGTTCTTC. Translation: CASSVAGTSGSHEQFF.

This clone was seen a handful of times. The chain combines TRBV5-4 with TRBJ1-2; TRBD1 is a possible D gene (6 bases). Trimming removed 4 bases from V and 6 bases from J, with 16 bases in between. This CDR3 is built from 14 residues. Germline CDR1 is SGHNT and CDR2 is YYREEE (reference sequence). CDR3 amino acids: CASSETGKGDGYTF. In DNA form, the CDR3 reads TGTGCCAGCAGCGAAACAGGGAAAGGGGATGGCTACACCTTC. The complete variable domain, with remaining parts taken from reference TRBV5-4 and TRBJ1-2, reads ETGVTQSPTHLIKTRGQQVTLRCSSQSGHNTVSWYQQALGQGPQFIFQYYREEENGRGNFPPRFSGLQFPNYSSELNVNALELDDSALYLCASSETGKGDGYTFGSGTRLTVV.

In DNA, the CDR3 is TGTGCCAGCAGCGTCCCACAGGGTGCGGCTGAAGCTTTCTTT. Protein: CASSVPQGAAEAFF. V and J are TRBV5-6 and TRBJ1-1; D perhaps matches TRBD1 (6 bases). The V gene's germline CDR1 is SGHDT and CDR2 YYEEEE. Trimming took off 4 bases at V and 6 bases at J, with 16 bases between the two ends. The CDR3 contains 14 residues. The complete variable domain, with remaining parts taken from reference TRBV5-6 and TRBJ1-1, reads DAGVTQSPTHLIKTRGQQVTLRCSPKSGHDTVSWYQQALGQGPQFIFQYYEEEERQRGNFPDRFSGHQFPNYSSELNVNALLLGDSALYLCASSVPQGAAEAFFGQGTRLTVV.

This clone was seen a handful of times. The V and J genes are TRBV4-1 and TRBJ2-3, with a possible D match to TRBD2 (5 bases). The CDR3 is made up of 9 amino acids. V was pared by 5 bases and J by 14 bases, with 8 bases between. Germline CDR1 is MGHRA and CDR2 is YSYEKL. The CDR3 DNA follows: TGCGCCAGCAGCGGGAGTGGGTATTTT. It encodes CASSGSGYF.